This TCR beta chain was sequenced during a study of cytomegalovirus exposure and HLA in healthy donors. The CDR3 sequence is 12 residues long. V shed 6 bases, J shed 2 bases, and the junction held 3 bases outside the gene matches. The germline CDR1 and CDR2 sequences are SQVTM and ANQGSEA. PCR involved 60 Vbeta and 13 Jbeta primers. Assay: immunoSEQ multiplex PCR; the TCRdb copy retains only in-frame clones and omits some. There are 110,000 to 150,000 clones in the sample; roughly 78% occur only once, and about 2.9% lies in the top ten. The V call is TRBV29-1, the J call TRBJ2-7, with 8 bases identical to TRBD1. The sequenced sample was PBMCs. This clonotype originated in a female donor in good health and CMV-seronegative. The CDR3 coding sequence is TGCAGCGTGCGGACAGGGACCTACGAGCAGTACTTC. It translates to CSVRTGTYEQYF.